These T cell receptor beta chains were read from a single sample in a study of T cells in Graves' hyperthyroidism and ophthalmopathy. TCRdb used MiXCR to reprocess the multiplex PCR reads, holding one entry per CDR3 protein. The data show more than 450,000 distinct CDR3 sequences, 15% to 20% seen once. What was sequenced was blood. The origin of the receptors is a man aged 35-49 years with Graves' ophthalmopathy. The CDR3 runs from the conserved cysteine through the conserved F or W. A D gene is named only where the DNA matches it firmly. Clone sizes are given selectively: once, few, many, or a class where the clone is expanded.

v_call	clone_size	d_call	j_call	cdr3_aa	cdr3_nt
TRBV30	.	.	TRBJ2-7	CAWSGSATGEQYF	TGTGCCTGGAGTGGCTCGGCAACAGGCGAGCAGTACTTC
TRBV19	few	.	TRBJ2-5	CASSTQGPGETQYF	TGTGCCAGTAGCACGCAGGGGCCGGGGGAGACCCAGTACTTC
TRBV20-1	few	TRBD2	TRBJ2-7	CSAGRTSGTTHSQYEQYF	TGCAGTGCTGGAAGGACTAGCGGGACAACCCATTCACAATACGAGCAGTACTTC
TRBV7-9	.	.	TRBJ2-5	CASSSLPEETQYF	TGTGCCAGCAGCTCTCTCCCGGAAGAGACCCAGTACTTC
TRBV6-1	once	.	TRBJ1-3	CASRETQVRSGNTIYF	TGTGCCAGCAGAGAAACACAGGTCCGCTCTGGAAACACCATATATTTT
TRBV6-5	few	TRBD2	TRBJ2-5	CASSYSRLAGTQYF	TGTGCCAGCAGTTACTCGAGGCTAGCGGGGACCCAGTACTTC
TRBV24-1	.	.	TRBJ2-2	CATSGWKGLGWDTGELFF	TGTGCCACCAGTGGATGGAAGGGGCTCGGATGGGACACCGGGGAGCTGTTTTTT
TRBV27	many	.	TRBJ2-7	CASSFAGPPYEQYF	TGTGCCAGCAGTTTCGCCGGGCCCCCATACGAGCAGTACTTC
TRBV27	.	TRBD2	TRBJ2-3	CASSLPGLHTDTQYF	TGTGCCAGCAGTTTGCCGGGACTACACACAGATACGCAGTATTTT
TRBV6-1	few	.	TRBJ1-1	CASTQQAHTEAFF	TGTGCCAGCACCCAACAAGCGCACACCGAAGCTTTCTTT
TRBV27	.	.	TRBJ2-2	CASSLGVLMGAGELFF	TGTGCCAGCAGTTTAGGGGTGCTGATGGGGGCCGGGGAGCTGTTTTTT
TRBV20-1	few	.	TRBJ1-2	CSASIPGTGYTF	TGCAGTGCTAGCATCCCAGGGACTGGCTACACCTTC
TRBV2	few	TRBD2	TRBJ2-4	CASSVETSGGLAKNIQYF	TGTGCCAGCAGTGTTGAGACTAGCGGGGGGTTAGCCAAAAACATTCAGTACTTC
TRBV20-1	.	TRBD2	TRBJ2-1	CSARGLAGGPSWNEQFF	TGCAGTGCTAGGGGACTAGCGGGGGGGCCTTCGTGGAATGAGCAGTTCTTC
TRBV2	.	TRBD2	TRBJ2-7	CASNGGDHSYEQYF	TGTGCCAGCAACGGGGGGGACCATTCCTACGAGCAGTACTTC
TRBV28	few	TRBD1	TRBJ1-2	CASSQIGQGAMGYTF	TGTGCCAGCAGTCAAATAGGACAGGGGGCTATGGGCTACACCTTC
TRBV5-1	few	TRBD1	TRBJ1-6	CASSLQGSSNSPLHF	TGCGCCAGCAGCTTACAGGGGTCGTCCAATTCACCCCTCCACTTT
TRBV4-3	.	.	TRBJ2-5	CASSQDVRAGGRKTQYF	TGCGCCAGCAGCCAAGATGTACGGGCCGGTGGGAGGAAGACCCAGTACTTC
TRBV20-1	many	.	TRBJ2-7	CSARGGFSHEQYF	TGCAGTGCTAGAGGCGGATTTAGCCACGAGCAGTACTTC
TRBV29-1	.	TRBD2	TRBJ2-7	CSALGLAGGGIEQYF	TGCAGCGCTTTGGGACTAGCGGGAGGAGGGATCGAGCAGTACTTC
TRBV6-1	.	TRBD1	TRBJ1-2	CASTPGQISNYGYTF	TGTGCCAGCACCCCGGGACAGATCTCTAACTATGGCTACACCTTC
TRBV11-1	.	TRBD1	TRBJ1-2	CASSSGTGAYGYTF	TGTGCCAGCAGCTCCGGGACAGGGGCGTATGGCTACACCTTC
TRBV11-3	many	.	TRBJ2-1	CASSPESGRNEQFF	TGTGCCAGCAGCCCCGAGTCTGGGAGAAATGAGCAGTTCTTC
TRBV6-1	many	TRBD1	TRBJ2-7	CASRLASTGTTYEQYF	TGTGCCAGCAGGCTCGCCTCGACAGGGACGACCTACGAGCAGTACTTC
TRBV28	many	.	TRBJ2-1	CASSPSRIEQFF	TGTGCCAGCAGTCCGTCTAGGATTGAGCAGTTCTTC
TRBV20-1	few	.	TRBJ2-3	CSATPRAGPTDTQYF	TGCAGTGCAACGCCTCGGGCGGGACCCACAGATACGCAGTATTTT
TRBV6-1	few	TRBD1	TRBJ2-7	CASTVSPGQPSYEQYF	TGTGCCAGCACGGTCTCCCCGGGACAGCCCTCCTACGAGCAGTACTTC
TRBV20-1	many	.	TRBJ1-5	CSARAPRGANSNQPQHF	TGCAGTGCTAGAGCACCAAGGGGGGCGAATAGCAATCAGCCCCAGCATTTT
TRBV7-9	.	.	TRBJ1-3	CASSHRESGNTIYF	TGTGCCAGCAGCCACCGGGAGTCTGGAAACACCATATATTTT
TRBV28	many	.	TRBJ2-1	CASSLPHNNEQFF	TGTGCCAGCAGTTTGCCGCATAACAATGAGCAGTTCTTC
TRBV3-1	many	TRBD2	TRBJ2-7	CASSQALAGWAYEQYF	TGTGCCAGCAGCCAAGCCCTAGCGGGTTGGGCCTACGAGCAGTACTTC
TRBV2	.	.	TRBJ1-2	CASSEDRGSHYGYTF	TGTGCCAGCAGTGAAGACAGAGGGTCCCATTATGGCTACACCTTC
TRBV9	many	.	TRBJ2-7	CASSVASSTIMEQYF	TGTGCCAGCAGCGTAGCGTCTAGCACGATCATGGAGCAGTACTTC
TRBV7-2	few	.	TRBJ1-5	CASSSYQPQHF	TGTGCCAGCAGCTCCTATCAGCCCCAGCATTTT
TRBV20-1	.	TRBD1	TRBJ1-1	CSAKQGTFAHTEAFF	TGCAGTGCCAAACAGGGGACGTTTGCCCACACTGAAGCTTTCTTT
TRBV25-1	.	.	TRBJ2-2	CAVRGYTGELFF	TGTGCCGTCAGGGGATACACCGGGGAGCTGTTTTTT
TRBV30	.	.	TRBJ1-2	CAWRGSGYTF	TGTGCCTGGAGGGGGTCGGGCTACACCTTC
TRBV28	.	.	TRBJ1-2	CASSLTGARGGYTF	TGTGCCAGCAGTTTAACCGGGGCCAGGGGTGGCTACACCTTC
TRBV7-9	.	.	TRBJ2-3	CASSRGRDSITDTQYF	TGTGCCAGCAGCCGTGGCCGGGACTCAATCACAGATACGCAGTATTTT
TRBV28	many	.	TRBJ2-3	CASILRGGNTDTQYF	TGTGCCAGCATACTAAGGGGGGGGAACACAGATACGCAGTATTTT
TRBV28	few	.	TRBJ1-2	CASSSGLPQYTF	TGTGCCAGCAGTTCGGGACTGCCACAATACACCTTC
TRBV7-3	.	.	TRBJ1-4	CASSLTEKLFF	TGTGCCAGCAGCTTGACGGAAAAACTGTTTTTT
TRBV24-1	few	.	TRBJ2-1	CATSDFWGPGTYKSYNEQFF	TGTGCCACCAGTGATTTCTGGGGCCCGGGGACCTACAAGTCCTACAATGAGCAGTTCTTC
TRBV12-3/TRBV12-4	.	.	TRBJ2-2	CASSLIGAGELFF	TGTGCCAGCAGTTTAATCGGGGCCGGGGAGCTGTTTTTT
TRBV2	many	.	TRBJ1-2	CASSETPSYGYTF	TGTGCCAGCAGTGAGACACCCTCCTATGGCTACACCTTC
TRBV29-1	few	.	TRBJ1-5	CSVEGPGNQPQHF	TGCAGCGTTGAGGGACCGGGCAATCAGCCCCAGCATTTT
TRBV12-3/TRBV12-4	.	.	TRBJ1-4	CASSFPGRFEKLFF	TGTGCCAGCAGTTTTCCCGGGAGGTTTGAAAAACTGTTTTTT
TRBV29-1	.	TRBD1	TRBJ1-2	CSARIPGQGAHLYGYTF	TGCAGCGCCCGAATCCCGGGACAGGGGGCGCATTTATATGGCTACACCTTC
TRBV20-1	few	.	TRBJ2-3	CSARAFTPGDTQYF	TGCAGTGCTAGAGCGTTCACCCCTGGAGATACGCAGTATTTT
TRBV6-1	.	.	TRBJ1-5	CASSTGRSNQPQHF	TGTGCCAGCAGTACGGGGAGATCTAATCAGCCCCAGCATTTT
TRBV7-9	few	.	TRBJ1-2	CASSNGSYGYTF	TGTGCCAGCAGTAATGGAAGCTATGGCTACACCTTC